These T cell receptor beta chains were read from a single sample in a study of spatial heterogeneity in lung cancer. TCRdb ran MiXCR on the 5' RACE reads and lists one entry per CDR3 protein. This table has about 82,000 distinct CDR3 sequences, 10% to 15% appearing once. The sequencing here drew on PBMCs, taken at surgery. The receptors stem from a male donor with early-stage non-small cell lung cancer. Both conserved end residues are part of each CDR3. D genes are given only for firm matches. Not all rows give a size; the values are once, few, many and, for expanded clones, a class.

j_gene | d_gene | abundance | v_gene | CDR3aa | CDR3nt
TRBJ1-2 | TRBD1 | few | TRBV6-5 | CASSRDRDNYGYTF | TGTGCCAGCAGCAGGGACAGGGACAACTATGGCTACACCTTC
TRBJ2-5 | TRBD1 | NA | TRBV5-6 | CASSPDRAETQYF | TGTGCCAGCAGCCCGGACAGGGCCGAGACCCAGTACTTC
TRBJ1-1 | NA | NA | TRBV7-3 | CASSFQPDTEAFF | TGTGCCAGCAGCTTCCAGCCGGACACTGAAGCTTTCTTT
TRBJ1-5 | NA | NA | TRBV12-3/TRBV12-4 | CASSSSSRGGGNQPQHF | TGTGCCAGCAGTTCATCGTCTAGGGGGGGGGGCAATCAGCCCCAGCATTTT
TRBJ1-2 | TRBD1 | few | TRBV6-4 | CASSGTGGYGYTF | TGTGCCAGCAGTGGAACAGGGGGCTATGGCTACACCTTC
TRBJ2-3 | NA | NA | TRBV7-8 | CASSSGFNTDTQYF | TGTGCCAGCAGCTCAGGGTTTAACACAGATACGCAGTATTTT
TRBJ2-3 | NA | few | TRBV6-2/TRBV6-3 | CASSYLMERQYF | TGTGCCAGCAGTTACCTCATGGAGAGGCAGTATTTT
TRBJ2-4 | TRBD1 | few | TRBV5-1 | CASSPGTASNIQYF | TGCGCCAGCAGCCCCGGGACAGCAAGTAACATTCAGTACTTC
TRBJ2-2 | NA | few | TRBV19 | CASRGHGDTGELFF | TGTGCCAGTAGGGGCCACGGGGACACCGGGGAGCTGTTTTTT
TRBJ2-7 | TRBD1 | few | TRBV27 | CASSFTGGYEQYF | TGTGCCAGCAGTTTCACAGGGGGCTACGAGCAGTACTTC
TRBJ2-5 | TRBD2 | many | TRBV20-1 | CSSTPLGGSIETQYF | TGCAGTTCAACCCCCCTCGGCGGGAGTATAGAGACCCAGTACTTC
TRBJ2-1 | NA | NA | TRBV29-1 | CSVEEERPVYNEQFF | TGCAGCGTTGAAGAAGAGAGGCCCGTTTACAATGAGCAGTTCTTC
TRBJ1-5 | NA | NA | TRBV12-3/TRBV12-4 | CASSLWGDQPQHF | TGTGCCAGCAGTTTATGGGGGGATCAGCCCCAGCATTTT
TRBJ1-5 | NA | NA | TRBV5-1 | CASSWTEGQPQHF | TGCGCCAGCAGTTGGACGGAGGGTCAGCCCCAGCATTTT
TRBJ1-2 | TRBD1 | many | TRBV19 | CASSVGQVTNYGYTF | TGTGCCAGTAGTGTCGGACAGGTCACTAACTATGGCTACACCTTC
TRBJ2-5 | NA | NA | TRBV7-9 | CASSRNREETQYF | TGTGCCAGCAGCCGTAACAGGGAAGAGACCCAGTACTTC